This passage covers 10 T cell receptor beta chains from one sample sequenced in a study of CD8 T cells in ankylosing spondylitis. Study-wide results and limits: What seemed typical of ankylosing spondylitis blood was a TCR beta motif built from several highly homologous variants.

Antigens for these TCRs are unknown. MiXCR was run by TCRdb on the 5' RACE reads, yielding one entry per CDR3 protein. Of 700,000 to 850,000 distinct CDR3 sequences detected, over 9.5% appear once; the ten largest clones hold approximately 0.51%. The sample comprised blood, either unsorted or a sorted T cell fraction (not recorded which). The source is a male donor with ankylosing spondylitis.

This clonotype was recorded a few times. In DNA form, the CDR3 reads TGTGCCAGCAGCTTAGTGAGAGGGGAGGAAGCTTTCTTT. Amino acid sequence: CASSLVRGEEAFF. V and J are TRBV7-9 and TRBJ1-1, with D possibly TRBD1 on 5 matching bases. Trimming shortened V by 1 base and J by 8 bases, and 11 bases separated the two germline ends. The CDR3 consists of 13 residues. Germline CDR1 reads SEHNR; CDR2 reads FQNEAQ (reference sequence). Based on the CDR3 plus reference TRBV7-9 and TRBJ1-1, the full variable domain is DTGVSQNPRHKITKRGQNVTFRCDPISEHNRLYWYRQTLGQGPEFLTYFQNEAQLEKSRLLSDRFSAERPKGSFSTLEIQRTEQGDSAMYLCASSLVRGEEAFFGQGTRLTVV.

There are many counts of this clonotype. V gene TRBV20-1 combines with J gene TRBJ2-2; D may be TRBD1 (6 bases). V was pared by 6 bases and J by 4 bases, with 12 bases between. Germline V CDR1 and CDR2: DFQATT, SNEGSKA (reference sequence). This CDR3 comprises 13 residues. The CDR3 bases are TGCAGTGCACAGGGCCAACCCACCGGGGAGCTGTTTTTT. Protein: CSAQGQPTGELFF.

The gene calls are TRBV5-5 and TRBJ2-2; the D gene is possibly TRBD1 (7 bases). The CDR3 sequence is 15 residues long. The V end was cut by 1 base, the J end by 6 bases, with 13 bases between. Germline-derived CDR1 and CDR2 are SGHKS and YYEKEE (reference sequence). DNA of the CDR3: TGTGCCAGCAGCTTGCGGCAGGGGGACTCCGGGGAGCTGTTTTTT. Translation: CASSLRQGDSGELFF.

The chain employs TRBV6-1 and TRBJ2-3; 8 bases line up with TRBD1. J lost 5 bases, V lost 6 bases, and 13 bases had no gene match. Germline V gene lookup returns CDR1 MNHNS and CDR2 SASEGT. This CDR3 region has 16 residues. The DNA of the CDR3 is TGTGCCAGCAGAGACTGGACAGGGACTGGGGGAGATACGCAGTATTTT. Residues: CASRDWTGTGGDTQYF.

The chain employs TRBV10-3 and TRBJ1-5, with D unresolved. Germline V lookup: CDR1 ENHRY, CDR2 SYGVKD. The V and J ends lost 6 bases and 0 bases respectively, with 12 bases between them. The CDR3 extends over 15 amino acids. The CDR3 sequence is CAISPGDYSNQPQHF. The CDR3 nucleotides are TGTGCCATCAGCCCCGGGGATTATAGCAATCAGCCCCAGCATTTT.

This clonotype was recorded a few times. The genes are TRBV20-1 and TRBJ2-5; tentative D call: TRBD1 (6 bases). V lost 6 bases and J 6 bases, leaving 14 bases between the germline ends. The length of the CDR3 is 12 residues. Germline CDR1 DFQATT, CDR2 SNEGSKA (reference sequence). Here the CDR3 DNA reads TGCAGTGCCGACCAACAGGGCCAGACCCAGTACTTC. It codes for CSADQQGQTQYF.

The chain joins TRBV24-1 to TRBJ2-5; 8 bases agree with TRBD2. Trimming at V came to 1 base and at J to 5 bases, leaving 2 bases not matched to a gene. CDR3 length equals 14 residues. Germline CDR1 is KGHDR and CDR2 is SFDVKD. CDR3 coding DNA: TGTGCCACCAGTGATTTCGCGGGGGGTGAGACCCAGTACTTC. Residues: CATSDFAGGETQYF.

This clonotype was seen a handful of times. CDR3 in amino acids: CSVGGRLNEKLFF. The CDR3 nucleotides are TGCAGCGTTGGGGGACGGCTTAATGAAAAACTGTTTTTT. This rearrangement joins TRBV29-1 to TRBJ1-4, with D perhaps TRBD1 (5 bases). Trimming removed 4 bases from V and 4 bases from J, with 10 bases in between. The CDR3 runs 13 residues. The germline gives CDR1 SQVTM, CDR2 ANQGSEA.

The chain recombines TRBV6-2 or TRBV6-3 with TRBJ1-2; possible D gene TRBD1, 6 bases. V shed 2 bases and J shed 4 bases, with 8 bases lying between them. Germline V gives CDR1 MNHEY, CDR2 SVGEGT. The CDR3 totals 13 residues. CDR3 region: CASSYQDSYGYTF. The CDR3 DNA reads TGTGCCAGCAGTTACCAGGACAGCTATGGCTACACCTTC.

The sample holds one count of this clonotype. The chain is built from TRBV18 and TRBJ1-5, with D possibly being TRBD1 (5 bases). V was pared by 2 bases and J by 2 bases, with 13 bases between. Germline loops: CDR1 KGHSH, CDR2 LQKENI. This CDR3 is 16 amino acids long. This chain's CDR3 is CASSPGAGGGNQPQHF. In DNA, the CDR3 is TGTGCCAGCTCACCAGGAGCCGGGGGTGGCAATCAGCCCCAGCATTTT.